This T cell receptor (beta chain) was recovered during a study of shared clonotypes between healthy human individuals. Broader study findings: The four-donor shared clonotypes exceeded non-shared clonotypes in generation probability, with non-shared ones scoring lower.

The data were produced by immunoSEQ multiplex PCR, yet TCRdb's version contains in-frame clones alone and is incomplete. Altogether more than 550,000 clones are present, about two thirds being singletons, with the ten largest covering roughly 1.8%. The CDR3 spans 15 residues. Germline lookup yields CDR1 SGHAT and CDR2 FQNNGV. Trimming pared 5 bases from V and 5 bases from J, leaving 15 bases between. The donors were all Caucasian adults (living in Nashville, Tennessee). This clone was seen a few times. No antigen is known for it. The material sequenced was memory CD4+ T cells sorted from blood. Subset denoted: CD45RA-negative fraction. The source is a woman in her 30s in good health. This chain connects TRBV11-2 to TRBJ1-4; possible D gene TRBD1, 6 bases. As DNA, the CDR3 is TGTGCCAGCAGCCGGAGTCTGGACAGAAATGAAAAACTGTTTTTT. Translation: CASSRSLDRNEKLFF. Full variable domain (rest looked up from reference TRBV11-2 and TRBJ1-4): EAGVAQSPRYKIIEKRQSVAFWCNPISGHATLYWYQQILGQGPKLLIQFQNNGVVDDSQLPKDRFSAERLKGVDSTLKIQPAKLEDSAVYLCASSRSLDRNEKLFFGSGTQLSVL.